This T cell receptor (beta chain) was obtained from a study of blood T cell repertoires in COVID-19 (dated by TCRdb to about 2020). General notes on the study: Samples covering the acute and convalescent phases of COVID-19 were provided by collaborators in the United States, Italy and Spain. The dataset comprised deeply sampled blood TCRbeta repertoires from subjects exposed to, actively infected with, or recovered from COVID-19. The repertoires were released in a freely available public database meant as a resource for research on the immune response to SARS-CoV-2. The prospective study material was composed of cDNA or gDNA derived from T cells, B-cell-depleted T cells, or PBMCs. Where available, HLA class I and class II types were taken from metadata supplied by the sample provider and were not determined by assay-based typing. A de-identified subject ID, COVID-19 status, age in years and sex were almost always included in the sample metadata. Samples came from the ongoing ImmuneRACE study (first 160 participants) plus 1,254 subjects from 6 global collaborators.

The investigation overall reported the following: The quantity of clinical and demographic metadata differed by source and by participant and was supplied without curation.

CDR1 and CDR2 are read off the germline V gene as SGHDT and YYEEEE. Compared with germline, V lacks 4 bases and J lacks 5 bases; bases without a gene match: 7. From its cysteine to its phenylalanine, the CDR3 spans 14 amino acids. This entry keeps only the CDR3 DNA: 42 bases, framed from base 1. TCRbeta CDR3 regions were amplified from genomic DNA using the immunoSEQ Assay, a bias-controlled multiplex PCR. The paper's data handling went like this. Nucleated cell counts per sample were estimated from amplification of reference gene primers within the assay. To quantify the absolute abundance of each unique TCRbeta CDR3 rearrangement, sequence reads were collapsed and filtered. Productive Simpson clonality was computed per sample as the square root of Simpson's diversity index over productive rearrangements. TCRdb took this table from immuneACCESS and kept in-frame rearrangements with V and J called. Such tables lack part of the clones; where checked against another copy, unresolved V genes explain under half of the gap, and the rest is unexplained. V, J and clone size are those of that table, while D and trimming were read from the DNA. The sample has 160,000 or so clones on record, roughly four fifths of them singletons. The ten biggest clones cover 9.5% to 12% of the sample.

Worth noting for this clone: Its antigen has not been determined. The record has no base qualities; no much larger clone is one base away.

The collaborating institutions used their own protocols to collect whole blood in K2EDTA tubes. For TCRbeta analysis, collaborators shipped samples in one of three forms: frozen whole blood, isolated PBMCs, or DNA extracted from either of those sample types. The sequenced sample consisted of peripheral blood. The chain couples TRBV5-6 to TRBJ2-5; 8 nucleotides in the junction match TRBD1. This clonotype was sampled from a man aged 60-69 years with active or convalescent COVID-19. The DNA sequence reads TGTGCCAGCAGCCTGGGACAGGTCGCGGAGACCCAGTACTTC. The encoded protein is CASSLGQVAETQYF.